Here is one T cell receptor (beta chain) with its context. No antigen is known for it. This sample is drawn from a study of human thymus T cells. Study results and caveats: Across thymic and blood repertoires, the usage of V and J genes appeared to be biased. In unrelated individuals, thymic repertoires overlapped highly, according to related research.

Thymus specimens were resections from corrective heart surgery. Here immunoSEQ multiplex PCR was the method, and the copy in TCRdb shows in-frame clones only, minus some. This table holds some 80,000 clones, just over 95% found once. This CDR3 contains 13 residues. The germline gives CDR1 GTSNPN, CDR2 SVGIG (reference sequence). V was pared by 3 bases and J by 0 bases, with 8 bases between. The clonotype originates from a boy in the first two years of life with a congenital heart defect but otherwise immunologically healthy. The chain is built from TRBV30 and TRBJ1-2; D is unresolved. Input material: thymus tissue. CDR3 residues: CAWRLAPNYGYTF. In DNA form, the CDR3 reads TGTGCCTGGAGGTTGGCACCTAACTATGGCTACACCTTC.